Shown below are 13 T cell receptor beta chains from a single sample sequenced in a study of shared clonotypes between healthy human individuals. Generated by immunoSEQ multiplex PCR, the TCRdb table keeps only in-frame clones and is missing some. Of 2 million to 2.5 million clones in the sample, 85% to 95% are singletons; the top ten hold 0.37%. Material: naive CD4+ T cells from PBMCs. Noted subset: CD45RA+ positively selected. These receptor sequences come from a young man in good health. Some clones in this sample may be carry-over from other donors' samples.

Details on this clone: Additional DNA sequences in this sample encode the identical CDR3. V and J are TRBV5-1 and TRBJ2-3; no definite D call. Trimming shortened V by 3 bases and J by 2 bases, and 7 bases separated the two germline ends. CDR1 is SGHRS and CDR2 is YFSETQ in the germline V gene. The CDR3 runs 13 residues. The CDR3 DNA sequence: TGCGCCAGCAGCTCTCATTCCACAGATACGCAGTATTTT. Translation gives CASSSHSTDTQYF.

The rearrangement joins TRBV21-1 to TRBJ2-7; TRBD2 is taken as the D call from the table, unchecked against the DNA. TRBV21-1 is a documented pseudogene. The CDR3 is 15 residues long. CDR3 nucleotide sequence: TGTGCCAGCAGCAAGCAGCCGCCGGGGTCCTACGAGCAGTACTTC. Protein product: CASSKQPPGSYEQYF.

This clone was counted a single time. This sequence joins TRBV7-4 and TRBJ1-5; D perhaps matches TRBD1 (5 bases). Germline V lookup: CDR1 SGHVT, CDR2 SQSDAQ. The CDR3 extends over 14 amino acids. Trimming stripped 5 bases from V and 7 bases from J, with 15 bases between. Here the CDR3 reads CASSRQGAGQPQHF. The CDR3 region has the DNA TGTGCCAGCAGCCGCCAGGGCGCTGGGCAGCCCCAGCATTTT. Full variable domain (remainder filled in from reference TRBV7-4 and TRBJ1-5): GAGVSQSPRYKVAKRGRDVALRCDSISGHVTLYWYRQTLGQGSEVLTYSQSDAQRDKSGRPSGRFSAERPERSVSTLKIQRTEQGDSAVYLCASSRQGAGQPQHFGDGTRLSIL.

This rearrangement joins TRBV7-2 to TRBJ1-4; 9 bases line up with TRBD1. This CDR3 is built from 15 residues. CDR1 SGHTA and CDR2 FQGNSA come from the germline V gene. Losses at the gene ends were 5 bases for V and 3 bases for J; bases not matched to a gene: 4. The CDR3 DNA reads as TGTGCCAGCAGCGGGACAGGGAGGCCTAATGAAAAACTGTTTTTT. This sequence encodes CASSGTGRPNEKLFF.

The chain carries TRBV5-4 and TRBJ2-5, with D possibly being TRBD1 (5 bases). CDR3 size: 13 residues. Trimming took 2 bases from V and 5 from J, leaving 10 bases between them. The V gene's germline CDR1 is SGHNT and CDR2 YYREEE (reference sequence). As DNA, the CDR3 is TGTGCCAGCAGCTTCATAGACAGCGAGACCCAGTACTTC. Its translation: CASSFIDSETQYF.

CDR3 sequence (DNA): TGTGCCAGCAGCTGGACAGGGTCCGGAAACACCATATATTTT. It translates to CASSWTGSGNTIYF. The chain recombines TRBV5-6 with TRBJ1-3, with 8 positions matching TRBD1. V shed 3 bases, J shed 4 bases, and the junction held 3 bases outside the gene matches. CDR3 length equals 14 residues. Looked up from germline, CDR1 is SGHDT and CDR2 is YYEEEE.

The chain links TRBV5-4 to TRBJ2-1; D is undetermined. The V and J ends lost 0 bases and 3 bases respectively, with 4 bases between them. The CDR3 spans 13 residues. The germline V gene has CDR1 SGHNT and CDR2 YYREEE (reference sequence). CDR3 loop: CASSLALYNEQFF. DNA of the CDR3: TGTGCCAGCAGCTTGGCGCTCTACAATGAGCAGTTCTTC. Filled out from reference TRBV5-4 and TRBJ2-1, the complete variable domain reads ETGVTQSPTHLIKTRGQQVTLRCSSQSGHNTVSWYQQALGQGPQFIFQYYREEENGRGNFPPRFSGLQFPNYSSELNVNALELDDSALYLCASSLALYNEQFFGPGTRLTVL.

The chain is built from TRBV6-1 and TRBJ1-1; D remains unclear. V lost 4 bases to trimming and J lost 1 base, with 13 bases between them. CDR1 and CDR2 from the germline V gene are MNHNS and SASEGT. This CDR3 spans 15 amino acids. In nucleotides, the CDR3 is TGTGCCAGCAGTGTAAACAGAAGATCGAACACTGAAGCTTTCTTT. Amino acid sequence: CASSVNRRSNTEAFF.

The rearrangement uses TRBV7-9 and TRBJ2-5; possibly TRBD1 or TRBD2 for D (5 bases each). The CDR3 sequence is 13 residues long. Trimming left V 5 bases short and J 6 bases short, with 13 bases between. The germline V gene encodes CDR1 SEHNR and CDR2 FQNEAQ (reference sequence). The CDR3 sequence: CASSGTARKTQYF. The CDR3 DNA reads as TGTGCCAGCAGCGGGACGGCGCGAAAGACCCAGTACTTC.

The gene calls are TRBV6-5 and TRBJ1-3; D call uncertain. The germline V gene has CDR1 MNHEY and CDR2 SVGAGI. This CDR3 spans 13 amino acids. Trimming removed 10 bases from V and 4 bases from J, with 14 bases in between. The CDR3 DNA follows: TGTGCCACCCGGGGATTAGCAGGAAACACCATATATTTT. The encoded protein is CATRGLAGNTIYF.

The V and J genes are TRBV6-5 and TRBJ2-5, with 10 bases that match TRBD2. The J call may be mistaken, given a closer DNA end match to TRBJ2-7. CDR3 length: 13 residues. CDR1 is MNHEY, CDR2 SVGAGI, per germline. DNA of the CDR3: TGTGCCAGCAGTAGCGGGAGGGAATACGAGCAGTACTTC. Its protein product is CASSSGREYEQYF.

The chain is built from TRBV2 and TRBJ1-1; 7 bases are shared with TRBD1. The CDR3 loop spans 13 amino acids. The V gene end was trimmed by 8 bases and the J gene end by 5 bases; junction bases not matched to a gene: 8. The germline V gene has CDR1 SNHLY and CDR2 FYNNEI. The CDR3 nucleotides are TGTGCCAGCGCCCCGACAGGGAAAACTGAAGCTTTCTTT. Protein: CASAPTGKTEAFF.

V is TRBV14 and J is TRBJ2-1; 9 bases match TRBD2. With 1 base clipped from V and 5 bases from J, the junction kept 6 bases outside the gene matches. The CDR3 consists of 16 residues. From germline, CDR1 is SGHDN and CDR2 FVKESK. CDR3 region: CASSQVAGARHNEQFF. CDR3 coding DNA: TGTGCCAGCAGCCAAGTAGCGGGAGCCCGCCACAATGAGCAGTTCTTC.